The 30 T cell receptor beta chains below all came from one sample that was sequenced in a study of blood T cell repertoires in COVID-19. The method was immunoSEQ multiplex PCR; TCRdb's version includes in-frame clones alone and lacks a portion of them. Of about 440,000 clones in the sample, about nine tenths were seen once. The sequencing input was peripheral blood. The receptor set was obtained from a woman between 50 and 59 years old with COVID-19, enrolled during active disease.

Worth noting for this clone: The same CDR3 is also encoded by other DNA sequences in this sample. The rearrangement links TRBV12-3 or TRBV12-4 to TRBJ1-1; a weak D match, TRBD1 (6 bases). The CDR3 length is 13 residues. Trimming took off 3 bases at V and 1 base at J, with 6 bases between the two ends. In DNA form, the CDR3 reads TGTGCCAGCAGTTTGGGACAGAACACTGAAGCTTTCTTT. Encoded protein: CASSLGQNTEAFF.

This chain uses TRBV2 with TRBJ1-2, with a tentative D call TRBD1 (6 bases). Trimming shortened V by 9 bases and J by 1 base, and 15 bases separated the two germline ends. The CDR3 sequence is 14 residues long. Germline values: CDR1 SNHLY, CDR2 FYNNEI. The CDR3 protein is CASLRGGGNYGYTF. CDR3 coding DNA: TGTGCCAGTCTGCGGGGAGGGGGTAACTATGGCTACACCTTC.

The DNA of the CDR3 is TGTGCCGCCTGGACAGGGCCCAACTCTGGAAACACCATATATTTT. The encoded protein is CAAWTGPNSGNTIYF. The genes are TRBV24-1 and TRBJ1-3; 8 nucleotides match TRBD1. The CDR3 spans 15 residues. Germline assignment: CDR1 KGHDR and CDR2 SFDVKD. J was trimmed by 0 bases and V by 12 bases; bases with no gene match: 9.

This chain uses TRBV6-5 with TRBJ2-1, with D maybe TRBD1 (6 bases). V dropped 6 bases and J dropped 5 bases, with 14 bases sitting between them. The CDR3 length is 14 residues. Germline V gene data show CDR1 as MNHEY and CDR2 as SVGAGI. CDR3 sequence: CASRKTGLNNEQFF. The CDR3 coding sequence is TGTGCCAGCAGGAAAACAGGGTTAAACAATGAGCAGTTCTTC.

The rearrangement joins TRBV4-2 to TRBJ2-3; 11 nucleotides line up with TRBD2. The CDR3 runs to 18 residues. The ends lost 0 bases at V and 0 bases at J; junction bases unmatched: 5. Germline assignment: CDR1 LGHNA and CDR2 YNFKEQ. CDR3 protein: CASSQELAGAGSTDTQYF. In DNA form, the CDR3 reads TGTGCCAGCAGCCAAGAACTAGCGGGGGCGGGGAGCACAGATACGCAGTATTTT.

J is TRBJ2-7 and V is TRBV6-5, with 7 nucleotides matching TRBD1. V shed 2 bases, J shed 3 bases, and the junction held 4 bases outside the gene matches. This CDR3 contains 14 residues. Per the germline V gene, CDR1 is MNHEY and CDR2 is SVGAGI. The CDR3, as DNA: TGTGCCAGCAGTTACCAGGGGGTAAACTACGAGCAGTACTTC. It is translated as CASSYQGVNYEQYF.

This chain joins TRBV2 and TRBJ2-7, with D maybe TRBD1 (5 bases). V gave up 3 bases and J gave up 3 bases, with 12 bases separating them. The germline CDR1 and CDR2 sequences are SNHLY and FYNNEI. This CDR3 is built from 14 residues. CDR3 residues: CASSEDTSLYEQYF. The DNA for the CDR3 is TGTGCCAGCAGTGAGGACACTTCCCTCTACGAGCAGTACTTC.

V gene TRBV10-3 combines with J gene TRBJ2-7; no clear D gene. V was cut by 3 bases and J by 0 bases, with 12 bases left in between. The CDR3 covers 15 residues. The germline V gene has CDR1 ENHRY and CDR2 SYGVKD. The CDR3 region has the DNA TGTGCCATCAGTGATGGTCGACGAGGCTCCTACGAGCAGTACTTC. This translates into CAISDGRRGSYEQYF.

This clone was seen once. CDR3 in DNA: TGTGCCAGCAGTTTATGGAGCGAAGCTTTCTTT. This translates into CASSLWSEAFF. The rearrangement links TRBV12-3 or TRBV12-4 to TRBJ1-1; no reliable D call. Trimming stripped 2 bases from V and 8 bases from J, with 6 bases between. This CDR3 is 11 amino acids long.

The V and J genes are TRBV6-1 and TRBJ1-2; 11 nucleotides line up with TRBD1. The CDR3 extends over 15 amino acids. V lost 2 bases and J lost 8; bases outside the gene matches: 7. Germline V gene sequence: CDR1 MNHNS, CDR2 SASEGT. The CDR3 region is CASSENWDRGGGYTF. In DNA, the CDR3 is TGTGCCAGCAGTGAAAATTGGGACAGGGGGGGCGGCTACACCTTC.

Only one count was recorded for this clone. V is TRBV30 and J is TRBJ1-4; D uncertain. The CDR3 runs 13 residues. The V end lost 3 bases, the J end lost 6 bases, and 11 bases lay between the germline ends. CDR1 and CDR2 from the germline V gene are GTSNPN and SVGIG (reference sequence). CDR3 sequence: CAWRTDRDEKLFF. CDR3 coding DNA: TGTGCCTGGAGAACGGATCGGGATGAAAAACTGTTTTTT.

The CDR3 spells CASSLIDNEQFF. Here the CDR3 DNA reads TGTGCCAGCAGTTTGATAGACAATGAGCAGTTCTTC. The genes are TRBV12-3 or TRBV12-4 and TRBJ2-1, with no clear D. The CDR3 sequence is 12 residues long. The germline V and J ends were trimmed by 3 bases and 5 bases, with 5 bases remaining between them.

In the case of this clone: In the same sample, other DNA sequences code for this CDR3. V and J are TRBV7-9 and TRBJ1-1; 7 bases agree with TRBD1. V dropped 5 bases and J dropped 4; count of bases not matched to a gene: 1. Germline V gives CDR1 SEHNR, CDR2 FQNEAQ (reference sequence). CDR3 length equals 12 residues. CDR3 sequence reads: CASSPGGTEAFF. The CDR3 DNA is TGTGCCAGCAGCCCAGGGGGCACTGAAGCTTTCTTT. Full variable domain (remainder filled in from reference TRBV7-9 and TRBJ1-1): DTGVSQNPRHKITKRGQNVTFRCDPISEHNRLYWYRQTLGQGPEFLTYFQNEAQLEKSRLLSDRFSAERPKGSFSTLEIQRTEQGDSAMYLCASSPGGTEAFFGQGTRLTVV.

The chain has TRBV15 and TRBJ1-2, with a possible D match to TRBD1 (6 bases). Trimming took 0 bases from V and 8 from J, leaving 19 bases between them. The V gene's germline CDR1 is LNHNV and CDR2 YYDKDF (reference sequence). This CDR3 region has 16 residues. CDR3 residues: CATSRDGGAPIWGYTF. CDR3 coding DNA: TGTGCCACCAGCAGAGATGGGGGGGCACCCATATGGGGCTACACCTTC.

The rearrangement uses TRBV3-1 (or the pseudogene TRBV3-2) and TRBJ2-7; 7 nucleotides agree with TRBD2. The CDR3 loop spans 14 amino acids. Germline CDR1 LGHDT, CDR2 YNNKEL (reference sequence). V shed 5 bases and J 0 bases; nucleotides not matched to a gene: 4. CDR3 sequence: CASSWLADSYEQYF. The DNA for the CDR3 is TGTGCCAGCAGCTGGCTAGCGGACTCCTACGAGCAGTACTTC.

The chain's CDR3 is CSVASYGNTGELFF. For the CDR3, the DNA is TGCAGCGTTGCTTCCTACGGGAACACCGGGGAGCTGTTTTTT. The chain recombines TRBV29-1 with TRBJ2-2, with unresolved D. Germline V lookup: CDR1 SQVTM, CDR2 ANQGSEA. V was clipped by 4 bases and J by 1 base, with 10 bases between them. The CDR3 loop spans 14 amino acids.

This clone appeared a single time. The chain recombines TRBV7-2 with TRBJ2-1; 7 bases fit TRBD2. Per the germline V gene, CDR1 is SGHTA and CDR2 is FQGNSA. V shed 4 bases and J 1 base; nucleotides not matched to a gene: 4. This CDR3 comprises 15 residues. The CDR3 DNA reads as TGTGCCAGCAGCTATGGGGGGGGTTCCTACAATGAGCAGTTCTTC. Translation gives CASSYGGGSYNEQFF.

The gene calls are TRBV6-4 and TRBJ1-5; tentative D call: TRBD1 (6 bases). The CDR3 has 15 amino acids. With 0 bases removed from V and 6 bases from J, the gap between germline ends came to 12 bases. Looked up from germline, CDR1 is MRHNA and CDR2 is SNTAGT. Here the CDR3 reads CASSDSSLGGQPQHF. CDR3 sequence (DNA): TGTGCCAGCAGTGACTCTAGTCTAGGGGGTCAGCCCCAGCATTTT.

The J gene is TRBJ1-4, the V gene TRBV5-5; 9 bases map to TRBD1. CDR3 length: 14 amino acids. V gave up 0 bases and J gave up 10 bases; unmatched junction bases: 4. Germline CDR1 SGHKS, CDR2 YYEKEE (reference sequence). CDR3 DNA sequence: TGTGCCAGCAGCTTGGGGGACAGGGCCGGAAAACTGTTTTTT. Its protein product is CASSLGDRAGKLFF.

The CDR3 loop is CASSSGTAGGYTF. The DNA for the CDR3 is TGTGCCAGCAGTTCCGGGACAGCGGGTGGCTACACCTTC. The chain is built from TRBV28 and TRBJ1-2, with 7 nucleotides matching TRBD1. Germline-derived CDR1 and CDR2 are MDHEN and SYDVKM. Trimming removed 4 bases from V and 7 bases from J; junction bases left unmatched: 6. The CDR3 contains 13 residues.

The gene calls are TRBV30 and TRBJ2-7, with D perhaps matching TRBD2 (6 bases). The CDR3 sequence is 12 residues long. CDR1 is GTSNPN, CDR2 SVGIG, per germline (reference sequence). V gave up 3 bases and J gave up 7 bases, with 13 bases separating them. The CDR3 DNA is TGTGCCTGGAGGCGGGGTCTGAGGGAGCAGTACTTC. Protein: CAWRRGLREQYF.

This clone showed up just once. This CDR3 reads CASSLGEVNTEAFF. The CDR3, as DNA: TGTGCCAGCAGCTTGGGGGAGGTGAACACTGAAGCTTTCTTT. The chain employs TRBV5-4 and TRBJ1-1, with unresolved D. Trimming removed 0 bases from V and 0 bases from J, with 6 bases in between. The CDR3 sequence is 14 residues long. The germline V gene encodes CDR1 SGHNT and CDR2 YYREEE (reference sequence).

The CDR3 nucleotides read TGTGCCAGCAGTGCCCTCGAACTAGCGGGATTTTACAATGAGCAGTTCTTC. Protein: CASSALELAGFYNEQFF. This chain joins TRBV6-4 and TRBJ2-1; TRBD2 aligns across 10 bases. Per the germline V gene, CDR1 is MRHNA and CDR2 is SNTAGT. The V segment lost 4 bases and the J segment 4 bases; nucleotides outside the gene matches: 10. CDR3 length: 17 residues.

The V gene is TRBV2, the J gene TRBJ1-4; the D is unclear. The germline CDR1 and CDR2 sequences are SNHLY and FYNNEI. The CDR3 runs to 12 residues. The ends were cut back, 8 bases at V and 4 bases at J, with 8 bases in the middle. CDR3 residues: CASGQVNEKLFF. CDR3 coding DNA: TGTGCCAGCGGCCAAGTTAATGAAAAACTGTTTTTT.

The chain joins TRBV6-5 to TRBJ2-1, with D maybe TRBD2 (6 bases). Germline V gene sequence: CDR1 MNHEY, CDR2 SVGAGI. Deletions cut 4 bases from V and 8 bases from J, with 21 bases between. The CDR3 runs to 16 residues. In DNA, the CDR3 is TGTGCCAGCAGTTCCTACATGGGACTTACTAGTGATGAGCAGTTCTTC. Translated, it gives CASSSYMGLTSDEQFF.

The CDR3 DNA follows: TGTGCCAGCAGCTTGGCAGGGCAGACCCAGTACTTC. Protein sequence: CASSLAGQTQYF. The V and J genes are TRBV5-6 and TRBJ2-5; D is perhaps TRBD1 (5 bases). This CDR3 region has 12 residues. V was shortened by 0 bases and J by 6 bases, with 6 bases between the two germline ends. Per the germline V gene, CDR1 is SGHDT and CDR2 is YYEEEE.

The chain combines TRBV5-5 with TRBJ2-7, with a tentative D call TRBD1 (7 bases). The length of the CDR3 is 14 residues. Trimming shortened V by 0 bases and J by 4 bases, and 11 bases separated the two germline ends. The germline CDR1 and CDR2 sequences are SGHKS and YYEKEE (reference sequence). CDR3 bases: TGTGCCAGCAGCTTGGCAGGGGGGATTTACGAGCAGTACTTC. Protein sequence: CASSLAGGIYEQYF.

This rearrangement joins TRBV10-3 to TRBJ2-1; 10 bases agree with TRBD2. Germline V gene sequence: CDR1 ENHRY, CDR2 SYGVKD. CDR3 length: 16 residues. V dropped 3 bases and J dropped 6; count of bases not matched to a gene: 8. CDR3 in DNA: TGTGCCATCAGTGATATCGGGTTAGCGGGGGGCAATGAGCAGTTCTTC. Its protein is CAISDIGLAGGNEQFF.

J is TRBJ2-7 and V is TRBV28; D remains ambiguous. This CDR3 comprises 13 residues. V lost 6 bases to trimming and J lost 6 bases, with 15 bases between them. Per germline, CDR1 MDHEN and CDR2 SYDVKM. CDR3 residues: CASSPVSSLEQYF. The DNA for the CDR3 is TGTGCCAGCAGCCCGGTTAGTTCCCTCGAGCAGTACTTC.

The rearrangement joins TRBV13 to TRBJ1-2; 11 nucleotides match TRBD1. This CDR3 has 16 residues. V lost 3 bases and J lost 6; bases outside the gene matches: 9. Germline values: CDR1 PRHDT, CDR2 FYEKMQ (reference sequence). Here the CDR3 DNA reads TGTGCCAGCAGCTTGGGCAGGACAGGGGGCGCGAATGGCTACACCTTC. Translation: CASSLGRTGGANGYTF.